This T cell receptor beta chain was found in a study of blood T cell repertoires in COVID-19. The wider study: Acute and convalescent COVID-19 specimens originated in the United States, Italy and Spain.

Study processing details: Amplification of reference gene primers was used by the study to estimate nucleated cell counts. TCRdb keeps only in-frame clones here, not all; method: immunoSEQ multiplex PCR. The V and J calls and clone size are taken from that table; D and trimming were inferred from the DNA. The sample lists fewer than 120,000 clones; about 70% were seen once. The V gene lost 7 bases and the J gene lost 4 bases, with 13 bases spanning the gap. CDR1 MDHEN and CDR2 SYDVKM come from the germline V gene. This CDR3 spans 13 amino acids. The receptor's source is a woman aged 60 to 75 with acute or convalescent COVID-19. Material for sequencing was peripheral blood. The V call is TRBV28, the J call TRBJ1-1; tentatively, D is TRBD1 (5 bases). CDR3 sequence reads: CASTMSRATEAFF. For the CDR3, the DNA is TGTGCCAGCACCATGTCCAGGGCCACTGAAGCTTTCTTT.